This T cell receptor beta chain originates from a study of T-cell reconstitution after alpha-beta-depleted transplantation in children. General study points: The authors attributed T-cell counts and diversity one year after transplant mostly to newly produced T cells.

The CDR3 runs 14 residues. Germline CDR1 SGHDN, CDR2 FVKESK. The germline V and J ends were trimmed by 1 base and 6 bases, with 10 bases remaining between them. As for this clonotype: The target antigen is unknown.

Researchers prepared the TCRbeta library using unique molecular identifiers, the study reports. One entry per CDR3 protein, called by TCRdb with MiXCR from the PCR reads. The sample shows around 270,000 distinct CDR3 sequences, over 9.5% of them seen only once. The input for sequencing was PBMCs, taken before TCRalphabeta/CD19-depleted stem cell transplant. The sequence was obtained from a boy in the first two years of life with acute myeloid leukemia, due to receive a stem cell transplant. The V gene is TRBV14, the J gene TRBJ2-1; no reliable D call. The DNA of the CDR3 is TGTGCCAGCAGCCAAGTCCGGATCGTCAATGAGCAGTTCTTC. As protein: CASSQVRIVNEQFF.